This T cell receptor (beta chain) is drawn from a study of T cells after yellow fever vaccination. This clonotype turned up a few times. Its antigen is as yet unknown. As TCR cDNA was made by 5'RACE template switching, a universal primer site and UMIs were added. TCRdb reprocessed the 5' RACE reads via MiXCR and lists one record per CDR3 protein. The table has under 700,000 distinct CDR3 sequences, roughly a sixth seen once. Study-wide findings and caveats: A secondary response was less intense yet reached its peak sooner, at day 5 versus 15. Clones from primary vaccination mostly reappeared after the booster (roughly 95% CD4, under 90% CD8).

Trimming pared 6 bases from V and 0 bases from J, leaving 12 bases between. Looked up from germline, CDR1 is DFQATT and CDR2 is SNEGSKA (reference sequence). CDR3 size: 15 residues. The sequence came from a man between 18 and 35 years old who received the YFV17D yellow fever vaccine. The sequences come from PBMCs, collected 4 to 5 days after the first yellow fever vaccination. This chain uses TRBV20-1 with TRBJ2-6; D is possibly TRBD1 (5 bases). The CDR3 DNA reads as TGCAGTGCCTGCGAAGGGGACTCTGGGGCCAACGTCCTGACTTTC. Encoded protein: CSACEGDSGANVLTF.